The 28 T cell receptor beta chains in this list originate from one sample, sequenced in a study of blood T cells in healthy people across ages. Primers used in a second PCR of roughly 6 to 12 cycles were a sample-barcoded 5' primer and a J-beta primer mix. TCRdb reprocessed the 5' RACE reads with MiXCR, giving one entry per CDR3 protein. The data hold 1 million to 1.2 million distinct CDR3 sequences, with 35% to 40% observed a single time. The source material was blood. Receptors were obtained from a man aged 18 to 30 in good health.

This clonotype was recorded a few times. The J gene is TRBJ2-3, the V gene TRBV20-1, with 13 bases matching TRBD2. The CDR3 spans 16 residues. CDR1 is DFQATT and CDR2 is SNEGSKA in the germline V gene (reference sequence). V shed 5 bases and J 6 bases; nucleotides not matched to a gene: 11. The DNA of the CDR3 is TGCAGTGCTTTCCGACTAGCGGGGGGACCTCAGGATACGCAGTATTTT. Its protein product is CSAFRLAGGPQDTQYF.

The chain has TRBV9 and TRBJ1-1, with D tentatively TRBD1 (5 bases). This CDR3 spans 16 amino acids. Trimming took 0 bases from V and 5 from J, leaving 17 bases between them. The germline V gene encodes CDR1 SGDLS and CDR2 YYNGEE. The CDR3 reads CASSVEVGVALTEAFF. The CDR3 coding sequence is TGTGCCAGCAGCGTAGAGGTGGGGGTCGCGCTAACTGAAGCTTTCTTT.

The chain recombines TRBV2 with TRBJ2-4; no clear D gene. Judging by the DNA end, TRBJ2-7 fits better; the J call may be wrong. Germline values: CDR1 SNHLY, CDR2 FYNNEI. CDR3 length equals 13 residues. The CDR3 nucleotides read TGTGCCAGCAGTGAAGGTTGGAGTTCCGAGCAGTACTTC. This encodes CASSEGWSSEQYF.

This clonotype was found many times. This sequence joins TRBV28 and TRBJ2-3; D perhaps matches TRBD1 (7 bases). Germline CDR1 reads MDHEN; CDR2 reads SYDVKM. V shed 3 bases and J shed 3 bases, with 10 bases lying between them. There are 14 residues in the CDR3. CDR3: CASSFQGGTDTQYF. CDR3 nucleotide sequence: TGTGCCAGCAGTTTTCAGGGGGGAACAGATACGCAGTATTTT.

This clonotype was counted only a few times. V usage is TRBV12-3 or TRBV12-4 and J usage is TRBJ1-2; no firm D call. The CDR3 runs 13 residues. The ends were cut back, 2 bases at V and 8 bases at J, with 12 bases in the middle. CDR3 in DNA: TGTGCCAGCAGTTTATCGGTGCAAGGAGGCTACACCTTC. Amino acids: CASSLSVQGGYTF.

This clonotype was detected only a few times. V and J are TRBV12-3 or TRBV12-4 and TRBJ2-3; perhaps TRBD1 as D (6 bases). V was pared by 1 base and J by 4 bases, with 15 bases between. The CDR3 sequence is 16 residues long. The CDR3 here is CASSLVWGLNSDTQYF. The CDR3 DNA reads as TGTGCCAGCAGTTTAGTGTGGGGGCTAAACTCAGATACGCAGTATTTT.

The V gene is TRBV4-1, the J gene TRBJ1-2; D uncertain. The V gene's germline CDR1 is MGHRA and CDR2 YSYEKL. The CDR3 extends over 15 amino acids. Trimming cost V 1 base and J 4 bases, with 13 bases left between them. CDR3 in amino acids: CASSQVTTEAYGYTF. CDR3 in DNA: TGCGCCAGCAGCCAAGTAACGACGGAAGCCTATGGCTACACCTTC.

There are a few counts of this clonotype. J is TRBJ1-2 and V is TRBV7-9, with 8 bases matching TRBD1. This CDR3 region has 13 residues. V was pared by 5 bases and J by 7 bases, with 6 bases of the junction left unmatched. Germline lookup yields CDR1 SEHNR and CDR2 FQNEAQ (reference sequence). The CDR3 DNA reads TGTGCCAGCAGCCTGGACAGGGAAACTGGCTACACCTTC. Translating gives CASSLDRETGYTF.

In its sample, this clonotype was seen many times. Written as DNA, the CDR3 is TGTGCCAGCACTGCGGGGACCTATGGCTACACCTTC. Translating gives CASTAGTYGYTF. The chain combines TRBV6-5 with TRBJ1-2, with D maybe TRBD1 (5 bases). This CDR3 comprises 12 residues. CDR1 MNHEY and CDR2 SVGAGI come from the germline V gene. V gave up 7 bases and J gave up 4 bases, with 10 bases separating them.

This clonotype was detected only a few times. The rearrangement joins TRBV12-3 or TRBV12-4 to TRBJ2-3, with D perhaps TRBD1 (7 bases). The CDR3 length is 15 residues. V was cut by 7 bases and J by 5 bases, with 19 bases left in between. The CDR3 region has the DNA TGTGCCAGCAATCACGGGACAGAGGGAGGAGATACGCAGTATTTT. Translated: CASNHGTEGGDTQYF.

The J gene is TRBJ1-4, the V gene TRBV11-2; D might be TRBD1 (6 bases). The length of the CDR3 is 17 residues. Germline CDR1 reads SGHAT; CDR2 reads FQNNGV. With 9 bases removed from V and 8 bases from J, the gap between germline ends came to 28 bases. The CDR3 here is CASSSEMAGGRNEKLFF. CDR3 DNA: TGTGCCAGTAGCAGCGAGATGGCCGGGGGGCGCAACGAAAAACTGTTTTTT. The full variable domain, in which reference TRBV11-2 and TRBJ1-4 provide the parts outside the CDR3, is EAGVAQSPRYKIIEKRQSVAFWCNPISGHATLYWYQQILGQGPKLLIQFQNNGVVDDSQLPKDRFSAERLKGVDSTLKIQPAKLEDSAVYLCASSSEMAGGRNEKLFFGSGTQLSVL.

The sample holds a few counts of this clonotype. V usage is TRBV20-1 and J usage is TRBJ1-1; D is possibly TRBD1 (6 bases). This CDR3 is 12 amino acids long. From germline, CDR1 is DFQATT and CDR2 SNEGSKA (reference sequence). V shed 6 bases and J shed 3 bases, with 11 bases lying between them. CDR3 DNA: TGCAGTGCAAACAGGGAGGACACTGAAGCTTTCTTT. It encodes CSANREDTEAFF.

The chain recombines TRBV9 with TRBJ2-1; possible D gene TRBD1, 5 bases. The V end was cut by 4 bases, the J end by 8 bases, with 19 bases between. Germline V gene sequence: CDR1 SGDLS, CDR2 YYNGEE. The CDR3 length is 15 residues. CDR3 DNA: TGTGCCAGCAGCTCCCAAGGGGAAGGGTACGATGAGCAGTTCTTC. It translates to CASSSQGEGYDEQFF.

This chain uses TRBV27 with TRBJ2-1, with 7 bases fitting TRBD2. CDR1 is MNHEY and CDR2 is SMNVEV in the germline V gene (reference sequence). V shed 6 bases and J 3 bases; nucleotides not matched to a gene: 8. This CDR3 has 15 amino acids. CDR3 bases: TGTGCCAGCAGCCCAAAGCGGGGAGGCTACAATGAGCAGTTCTTC. This translates into CASSPKRGGYNEQFF.

This chain joins TRBV9 and TRBJ1-2; D unresolved. With 3 bases removed from V and 9 bases from J, the gap between germline ends came to 6 bases. CDR1 and CDR2 (germline): SGDLS, YYNGEE. CDR3 length equals 10 residues. CDR3 nucleotides: TGTGCCAGCAGCGGGGTTCGCTACACCTTC. Encoded protein: CASSGVRYTF.

This clonotype was detected only a few times. The V and J genes are TRBV6-2 or TRBV6-3 and TRBJ2-3, with TRBD2 identical over 7 bases. The V gene end was trimmed by 11 bases and the J gene end by 0 bases; junction bases not matched to a gene: 8. The CDR3 totals 14 residues. The germline V gene encodes CDR1 MNHEY and CDR2 SVGEGT. The CDR3 DNA follows: TGTGCCCACCGTCCAGCGGGGAGCACAGATACGCAGTATTTT. Encoded protein: CAHRPAGSTDTQYF.

In its sample, this clonotype was seen many times. The V and J genes are TRBV6-6 and TRBJ2-1; no clear D. The V and J ends lost 6 bases and 2 bases respectively, with 5 bases between them. Germline V gene lookup returns CDR1 MNHNY and CDR2 SVGAGI (reference sequence). The CDR3 has 12 residues. DNA for the CDR3: TGTGCCAGCAGCCGACCCTACAATGAGCAGTTCTTC. This sequence encodes CASSRPYNEQFF.

This clonotype appeared once. The rearrangement uses TRBV29-1 and TRBJ2-7; D not resolved. V dropped 4 bases and J dropped 0 bases, with 10 bases sitting between them. CDR1 SQVTM and CDR2 ANQGSEA come from the germline V gene. The CDR3 runs 13 residues. The CDR3 region has the DNA TGCAGCGTTGTTGTCCCCCTCTCCTACGAGCAGTACTTC. Protein: CSVVVPLSYEQYF.

The sample holds many counts of this clonotype. The rearrangement links TRBV11-2 to TRBJ1-5; D is undetermined. The CDR3 has 13 residues. V was clipped by 0 bases and J by 7 bases, with 7 bases between them. Germline-derived CDR1 and CDR2 are SGHAT and FQNNGV. Here the CDR3 DNA reads TGTGCCAGCAGCTTAGATAAATTCCAGCCCCAGCATTTT. Encoded protein: CASSLDKFQPQHF.

There are a few counts of this clonotype. V is TRBV21-1 and J is TRBJ1-2; the listed D gene, TRBD1, was not tested against the DNA. TRBV21-1 is recorded as a pseudogene. The CDR3 consists of 14 residues. The CDR3 sequence is CAVALAGRRKGYTF. CDR3 nucleotides: TGTGCCGTCGCCCTTGCGGGGCGGCGGAAGGGCTACACCTTC.

CDR3: CASSSNPDNYQPQHF. CDR3 DNA: TGTGCCAGCAGCTCGAACCCCGACAATTATCAGCCCCAGCATTTT. The chain joins TRBV5-5 to TRBJ1-5; no reliable D call. This CDR3 has 15 residues. Trimming shortened V by 3 bases and J by 5 bases, and 15 bases separated the two germline ends. From germline, CDR1 is SGHKS and CDR2 YYEKEE (reference sequence).

On this clonotype: The junction and the germline gene differ at one end; a read error may be behind it. This chain connects TRBV7-9 to TRBJ2-3, with D maybe TRBD2 (6 bases). The CDR3 sequence is 12 residues long. Germline V lookup: CDR1 SEHNR, CDR2 FQNEAQ (reference sequence). CDR3 nucleotides: TGTGTCAGCAGCCGGGGGACAGATACGCAGTATTTT. Its translation: CVSSRGTDTQYF.

In its sample, this clonotype was seen a few times. V gene TRBV12-3 or TRBV12-4 combines with J gene TRBJ2-1; no firm D call. The CDR3 length is 15 residues. V was trimmed by 2 bases and J by 3 bases, leaving 11 bases between them. DNA of the CDR3: TGTGCCAGCAGTTTATTGGCACCCGGCTACAATGAGCAGTTCTTC. Protein product: CASSLLAPGYNEQFF.

The V call is TRBV20-1, the J call TRBJ2-3; the match to TRBD2 covers 11 bases. V gave up 0 bases and J gave up 4 bases; unmatched junction bases: 3. Germline-derived CDR1 and CDR2 are DFQATT and SNEGSKA (reference sequence). This CDR3 region has 15 residues. The CDR3 protein is CSAREVAGGSDTQYF. In DNA, the CDR3 is TGCAGTGCTAGAGAGGTAGCGGGAGGGTCAGATACGCAGTATTTT.

The chain employs TRBV5-1 and TRBJ2-1; TRBD1 matches at 10 bases. V trimming: 4 bases; J trimming: 4 bases; junction bases outside the gene matches: 8. This CDR3 has 16 amino acids. CDR1 is SGHRS, CDR2 YFSETQ, per germline. The CDR3 nucleotides read TGCGCCAGCAGCCGAAGACAGGGGGCTCGGTACAATGAGCAGTTCTTC. Protein sequence: CASSRRQGARYNEQFF.

This clonotype has a handful of counts. The V call is TRBV5-1, the J call TRBJ2-1, with TRBD2 matching 7 bases. The V segment lost 4 bases and the J segment 3 bases; nucleotides outside the gene matches: 10. CDR3 length: 16 amino acids. Per the germline V gene, CDR1 is SGHRS and CDR2 is YFSETQ. The CDR3 DNA reads TGCGCCAGCAGCGGGGGGGTGGCTAGCGGCTACAATGAGCAGTTCTTC. Translated, it gives CASSGGVASGYNEQFF.

In its sample, this clonotype was seen a few times. This sequence joins TRBV12-3 or TRBV12-4 and TRBJ2-1; D could derive from TRBD1 or TRBD2 (5 bases each). The CDR3 has 14 amino acids. The germline V and J ends were trimmed by 5 bases and 4 bases, with 12 bases remaining between them. The CDR3 spells CASSETGPYNEQFF. DNA for the CDR3: TGTGCCAGCAGTGAAACGGGGCCTTACAATGAGCAGTTCTTC.

The sample holds many counts of this clonotype. This could be a read error, since a much larger clone is one nucleotide away. The chain has TRBV20-1 and TRBJ1-2; no reliable D call. The CDR3 is made up of 16 amino acids. Per germline, CDR1 DFQATT and CDR2 SNEGSKA (reference sequence). The germline V and J ends were trimmed by 0 bases and 3 bases, with 17 bases remaining between them. The CDR3 is CSARETGGRGYYGYTF. The CDR3 nucleotides read TGCAGTGCTAGAGAAACGGGAGGTCGCGGGTACTATGGCTACACCTTC.